Reported below is one TCR beta chain. V lost 7 bases to trimming and J lost 3 bases; unmatched junction nucleotides: 6. CDR3 length equals 13 residues. The entry originates in a study of blood T cell repertoires in COVID-19. Overall study context: The samples span acute and convalescent COVID-19 from the United States, Italy and Spain. T cells, B-cell-depleted T cells, or PBMCs provided the cDNA or gDNA that served as material.

In the authors' methods: Reference gene primers were amplified, and this amplification served to estimate nucleated cell counts. The data were produced by immunoSEQ multiplex PCR, yet TCRdb's version contains in-frame clones alone and is incomplete. From that table come the V and J calls and clone size; the DNA was used to work out D and trimming. The repertoire consists of some 160,000 clones, with approximately 80% occurring once and the leading ten covering 1.5%. The chain employs TRBV23-1 and TRBJ2-7; TRBD2 matches 7 bases. TRBV23-1 is annotated as an ORF whose role is uncertain. The receptor's source is a human donor in a cohort sampled during active COVID-19. The specimen sequenced was peripheral blood. The CDR3 region has the DNA TGCGCCAGCAAGAGCGGGGAAAACTACGAGCAGTACTTC. It yields the protein CASKSGENYEQYF.